The next 21 T cell receptor beta chains were all read from a single sample in a study of STAT5B mutations in CD4+ large granular lymphocyte leukemia. Profiling relied on immunoSEQ multiplex PCR, and the TCRdb table lists in-frame clones only, not all of them. The data hold roughly 41,000 clones, with around 75% observed a single time. The sequenced material came from CD4+ T cells from blood buffy coats. The receptors were gathered from a human donor in good health.

This clone has just one count. V gene TRBV19 combines with J gene TRBJ2-5, with D possibly called TRBD1 or TRBD2 (5 bases each). The germline V gene has CDR1 LNHDA and CDR2 SQIVND (reference sequence). The V gene lost 7 bases and the J gene lost 1 base, with 16 bases spanning the gap. This CDR3 is built from 15 residues. This chain's CDR3 is CASNLFSGSQETQYF. The CDR3 nucleotides read TGTGCCAGTAACCTGTTTTCAGGGAGCCAAGAGACCCAGTACTTC.

This chain joins TRBV14 and TRBJ2-4; D not certain. Germline V gene sequence: CDR1 SGHDN, CDR2 FVKESK. The CDR3 contains 18 residues. The ends were cut back, 1 base at V and 0 bases at J, with 16 bases in the middle. In DNA, the CDR3 is TGTGCCAGCAGCCAAGGGGCAAGCTCCCTTCTAGCCAAAAACATTCAGTACTTC. Its translation: CASSQGASSLLAKNIQYF.

The chain uses TRBV7-9 and TRBJ2-1; TRBD1 matches at 7 bases. The trim removed 1 base at V and 0 bases at J, leaving 9 bases unmatched. This CDR3 has 18 amino acids. Per germline, CDR1 SEHNR and CDR2 FQNEAQ (reference sequence). The CDR3 coding sequence is TGTGCCAGCAGCTTAGTCCTGGCAAGGGGGCTCTCCTACAATGAGCAGTTCTTC. Translated, it gives CASSLVLARGLSYNEQFF.

The chain recombines TRBV7-2 with TRBJ2-5; D might be TRBD2 (5 bases). The CDR3 sequence is 14 residues long. Per the germline V gene, CDR1 is SGHTA and CDR2 is FQGNSA. V was trimmed by 1 base and J by 2 bases, leaving 8 bases between them. The CDR3 spells CASSLERIQETQYF. The CDR3 region has the DNA TGTGCCAGCAGCTTAGAGCGGATACAAGAGACCCAGTACTTC.

This clone was recorded only once. J is TRBJ1-4 and V is TRBV28, with D maybe TRBD1 (5 bases). The CDR3 is 14 residues long. V lost 3 bases and J 6 bases, leaving 11 bases between the germline ends. The germline V gene has CDR1 MDHEN and CDR2 SYDVKM. This CDR3 reads CASSFQGAYEKLFF. Written as DNA, the CDR3 is TGTGCCAGCAGTTTTCAAGGGGCGTATGAAAAACTGTTTTTT.

This rearrangement joins TRBV2 to TRBJ2-5, with D possibly TRBD2 on 6 matching bases. With 4 bases removed from V and 1 base from J, the gap between germline ends came to 7 bases. Germline loops: CDR1 SNHLY, CDR2 FYNNEI. The CDR3 is 13 residues long. The CDR3 region is CASSGAGQETQYF. The DNA of the CDR3 is TGTGCCAGCAGTGGAGCGGGCCAAGAGACCCAGTACTTC.

The chain links TRBV5-4 to TRBJ2-5; possibly TRBD2 for D (6 bases). The CDR3 is made up of 15 amino acids. Germline V CDR1 and CDR2: SGHNT, YYREEE (reference sequence). V lost 2 bases and J 2 bases, leaving 13 bases between the germline ends. DNA for the CDR3: TGTGCCAGCAGCTTTTCCCTGACTAGACAAGAGACCCAGTACTTC. Encoded protein: CASSFSLTRQETQYF.

This chain uses TRBV6-5 with TRBJ1-2; a weak D match, TRBD1 (5 bases). Germline assignment: CDR1 MNHEY and CDR2 SVGAGI. The germline V and J ends were trimmed by 8 bases and 4 bases, with 11 bases remaining between them. The CDR3 spans 12 residues. CDR3 sequence: CASAGGRYGYTF. Written as DNA, the CDR3 is TGTGCCAGCGCCGGGGGACGCTATGGCTACACCTTC.

This clone was picked up a small number of times. J is TRBJ2-1 and V is TRBV6-5; 8 bases are shared with TRBD2. This CDR3 is 14 amino acids long. Germline CDR1 reads MNHEY; CDR2 reads SVGAGI. With 8 bases clipped from V and 6 bases from J, the junction kept 9 bases outside the gene matches. The CDR3 sequence: CASCALTSGNEQFF. CDR3 in DNA: TGTGCCAGCTGTGCCCTAACTAGCGGCAATGAGCAGTTCTTC.

This chain uses TRBV11-1 with TRBJ2-1; 12 bases line up with TRBD2. CDR3 length equals 17 residues. Unmatched junction bases numbered 5, after V lost 0 bases and J lost 5 bases. Germline V gene data show CDR1 as SGHAT and CDR2 as FQDESV (reference sequence). CDR3 region: CASSLALRTSGNNEQFF. CDR3 nucleotides: TGTGCCAGCAGCTTAGCGCTTCGGACTAGCGGGAACAATGAGCAGTTCTTC.

The chain carries TRBV7-9 and TRBJ2-5; D call uncertain. Germline assignment: CDR1 SEHNR and CDR2 FQNEAQ (reference sequence). This CDR3 comprises 12 residues. Between the trimmed V and J ends, which lost 6 bases and 1 base, there was a span of 6 bases. The CDR3 sequence: CASRSVQETQYF. In DNA, the CDR3 is TGTGCCAGCAGAAGCGTCCAAGAGACCCAGTACTTC.

This sequence joins TRBV7-8 and TRBJ2-2; TRBD2 matches at 7 bases. This CDR3 is 17 amino acids long. Losses at the gene ends were 5 bases for V and 4 bases for J; bases not matched to a gene: 13. The germline V gene has CDR1 SGHVS and CDR2 FQNEAQ. The CDR3 here is CASSLDAGVLGTGELFF. Here the CDR3 DNA reads TGTGCCAGCAGCCTAGATGCGGGAGTGTTGGGCACCGGGGAGCTGTTTTTT.

The chain uses TRBV10-3 and TRBJ2-3; the match to TRBD2 covers 11 bases. Per germline, CDR1 ENHRY and CDR2 SYGVKD. V dropped 7 bases and J dropped 4; count of bases not matched to a gene: 7. The CDR3 sequence is 15 residues long. CDR3 sequence (DNA): TGTGCCATCACCAGCGGACTAGCGGGTTCAGATACGCAGTATTTT. Amino acids: CAITSGLAGSDTQYF.

The chain combines TRBV6-5 with TRBJ2-5; D gene ambiguous. This CDR3 has 15 residues. With 6 bases removed from V and 1 base from J, the gap between germline ends came to 15 bases. Germline CDR1 and CDR2: MNHEY and SVGAGI. The CDR3 DNA is TGTGCCAGCAGGCGAGGTCTGGGGTCCCAAGAGACCCAGTACTTC. This encodes CASRRGLGSQETQYF.

The chain joins TRBV7-2 to TRBJ2-3; D call uncertain. CDR3 size: 14 residues. Trimming stripped 5 bases from V and 4 bases from J, with 13 bases between. CDR1 SGHTA and CDR2 FQGNSA come from the germline V gene. The CDR3 sequence is CASSLADLADTQYF. DNA of the CDR3: TGTGCCAGCAGCCTGGCTGATCTGGCAGATACGCAGTATTTT.

This clone was seen a handful of times. The CDR3 DNA is TGCGCCAGCAGCTTGGACCGTGGACATATTAACTATGGCTACACCTTC. Protein sequence: CASSLDRGHINYGYTF. V gene TRBV5-1 combines with J gene TRBJ1-2; TRBD1 is a possible D gene (5 bases). Germline lookup yields CDR1 SGHRS and CDR2 YFSETQ. With 0 bases removed from V and 1 base from J, the gap between germline ends came to 13 bases. This CDR3 contains 16 residues.

This rearrangement joins TRBV27 to TRBJ2-3; 8 nucleotides line up with TRBD1. With 2 bases clipped from V and 4 bases from J, the junction kept 8 bases outside the gene matches. Looked up from germline, CDR1 is MNHEY and CDR2 is SMNVEV (reference sequence). The CDR3 consists of 16 residues. The CDR3 sequence is CASSLAWTGLPDTQYF. The DNA of the CDR3 is TGTGCCAGCAGTTTAGCTTGGACAGGGCTACCAGATACGCAGTATTTT.

V usage is TRBV25-1 and J usage is TRBJ1-1; unclear D gene. There are 13 residues in the CDR3. Germline CDR1 and CDR2: MGHDK and SYGVNS. V lost 5 bases and J 4 bases, leaving 11 bases between the germline ends. The CDR3 region is CASSMSSGTEAFF. CDR3 in DNA: TGTGCCAGCAGTATGTCTAGTGGCACTGAAGCTTTCTTT.

The J gene is TRBJ1-2, the V gene TRBV11-2; D gene uncertain. The germline V gene has CDR1 SGHAT and CDR2 FQNNGV. The CDR3 has 14 residues. Between the trimmed V and J ends, which lost 3 bases and 1 base, there was a span of 9 bases. The DNA of the CDR3 is TGTGCCAGCAGCTTTGATCTCTATAACTATGGCTACACCTTC. Its protein is CASSFDLYNYGYTF.

This clone was seen more than once but under ten times. The genes are TRBV5-4 and TRBJ2-2, with TRBD1 as a possible D gene (6 bases). Trimming took 2 bases from V and 0 from J, leaving 11 bases between them. Germline V lookup: CDR1 SGHNT, CDR2 YYREEE (reference sequence). The CDR3 spans 16 residues. In nucleotides, the CDR3 is TGTGCCAGCAGCTTACCGGGACAAGCGAACACCGGGGAGCTGTTTTTT. It yields the protein CASSLPGQANTGELFF.

V and J are TRBV18 and TRBJ2-7, with no clear D. CDR3 size: 13 residues. Germline V gene sequence: CDR1 KGHSH, CDR2 LQKENI. V lost 1 base, J lost 3 bases, and 7 bases lay in between. CDR3 loop: CASSPQEDYEQYF. The CDR3 DNA follows: TGTGCCAGCTCACCACAGGAAGACTACGAGCAGTACTTC.